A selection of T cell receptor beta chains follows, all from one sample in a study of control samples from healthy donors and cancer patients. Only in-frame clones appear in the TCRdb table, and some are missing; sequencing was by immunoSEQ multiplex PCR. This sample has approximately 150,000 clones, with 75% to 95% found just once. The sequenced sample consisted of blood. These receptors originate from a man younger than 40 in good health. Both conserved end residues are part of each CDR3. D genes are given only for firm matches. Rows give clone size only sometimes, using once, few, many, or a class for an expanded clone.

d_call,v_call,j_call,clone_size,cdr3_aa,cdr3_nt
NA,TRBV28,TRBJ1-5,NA,CASSHQDNQPQHF,TGTGCCAGCAGTCACCAGGACAACCAGCCCCAGCATTTT
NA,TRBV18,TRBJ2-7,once,CASSSLDSPYEQYF,TGTGCCAGCTCATCGCTTGACAGTCCCTACGAGCAGTACTTC
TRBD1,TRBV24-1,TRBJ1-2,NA,CATRGQGEKGDYGYTF,TGTGCCACCAGGGGACAGGGGGAAAAGGGGGACTATGGCTACACCTTC
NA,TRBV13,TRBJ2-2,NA,CASSAMTHNTGELFF,TGTGCCAGCAGCGCCATGACTCATAACACCGGGGAGCTGTTTTTT
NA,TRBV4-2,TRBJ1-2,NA,CASSPLGLEPYGYTF,TGTGCCAGCAGCCCCTTGGGCCTAGAGCCCTATGGCTACACCTTC
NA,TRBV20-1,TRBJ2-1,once,CSARSVEQFF,TGCAGTGCTAGGTCCGTTGAGCAGTTCTTC
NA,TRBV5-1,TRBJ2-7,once,CASSLEGYEQYF,TGCGCCAGCAGCCTCGAGGGGTACGAGCAGTACTTC
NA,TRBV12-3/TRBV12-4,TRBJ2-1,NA,CASSGPGARQFF,TGTGCCAGCAGTGGACCGGGCGCCAGGCAGTTCTTC
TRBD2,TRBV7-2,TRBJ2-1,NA,CASSGPLLAGVRDEQFF,TGTGCCAGCAGCGGCCCTTTACTAGCGGGGGTCCGGGATGAGCAGTTCTTC
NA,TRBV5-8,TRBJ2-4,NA,CASSPTRNIQYF,TGTGCCAGCAGCCCTACACGGAACATTCAGTACTTC
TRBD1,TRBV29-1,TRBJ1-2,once,CSIQGTGGYTF,TGCAGCATACAGGGGACTGGCGGCTACACCTTC
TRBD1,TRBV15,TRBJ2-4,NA,CATSTLDRDLKNIQYF,TGTGCCACCAGCACGCTCGACAGGGACCTCAAAAACATTCAGTACTTC
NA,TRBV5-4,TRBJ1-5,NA,CASSLGPNQPQHF,TGTGCCAGCAGCTTGGGGCCGAATCAGCCCCAGCATTTT
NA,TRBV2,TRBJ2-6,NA,CASAVSGANVLTF,TGTGCCAGCGCGGTCTCTGGGGCCAACGTCCTGACTTTC
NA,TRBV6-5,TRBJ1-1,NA,CASSPARANTEAFF,TGTGCCAGCAGCCCCGCACGCGCGAACACTGAAGCTTTCTTT
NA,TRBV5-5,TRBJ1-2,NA,CASSLGDRNYTF,TGTGCCAGCAGCTTAGGCGACAGGAACTACACCTTC
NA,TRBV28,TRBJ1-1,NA,CASSLSGLTEAFF,TGTGCCAGCAGTTTATCGGGATTAACTGAAGCTTTCTTT
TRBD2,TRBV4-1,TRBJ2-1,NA,CASSQGGGFNEQFF,TGCGCCAGCAGCCAAGGCGGGGGGTTCAATGAGCAGTTCTTC
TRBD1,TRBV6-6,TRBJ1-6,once,CASSPYHLDRTNSPLHF,TGTGCCAGCAGTCCATACCACTTGGACAGGACTAATTCACCCCTCCACTTT
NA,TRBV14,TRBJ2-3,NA,CASSQEGEGTDTQYF,TGTGCCAGCAGCCAAGAGGGAGAGGGGACAGATACGCAGTATTTT
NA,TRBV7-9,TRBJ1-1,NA,CASSLGSGTEAFF,TGTGCCAGCAGCTTGGGAAGCGGCACTGAAGCTTTCTTT
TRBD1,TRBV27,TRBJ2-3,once,CASSSRQGGRTDTQYF,TGTGCCAGCAGTTCTCGACAGGGGGGCCGCACAGATACGCAGTATTTT
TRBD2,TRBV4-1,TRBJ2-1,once,CASSQDRSGGPYNEQFF,TGCGCCAGCAGCCAAGATAGAAGCGGGGGCCCATACAATGAGCAGTTCTTC
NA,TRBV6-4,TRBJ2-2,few,CASSDGTTGELFF,TGTGCCAGCAGTGACGGGACTACCGGGGAGCTGTTTTTT
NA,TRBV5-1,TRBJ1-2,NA,CASSLEGSGKYGYTF,TGCGCCAGCAGCTTGGAGGGTTCGGGAAAGTATGGCTACACCTTC
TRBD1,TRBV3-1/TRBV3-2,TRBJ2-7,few,CASSSNPGGASSYEQYF,TGTGCCAGCAGCTCCAACCCAGGGGGCGCTTCTTCCTACGAGCAGTACTTC
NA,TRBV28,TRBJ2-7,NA,CASSLRESPEQYF,TGTGCCAGCAGTTTACGCGAGTCGCCCGAGCAGTACTTC